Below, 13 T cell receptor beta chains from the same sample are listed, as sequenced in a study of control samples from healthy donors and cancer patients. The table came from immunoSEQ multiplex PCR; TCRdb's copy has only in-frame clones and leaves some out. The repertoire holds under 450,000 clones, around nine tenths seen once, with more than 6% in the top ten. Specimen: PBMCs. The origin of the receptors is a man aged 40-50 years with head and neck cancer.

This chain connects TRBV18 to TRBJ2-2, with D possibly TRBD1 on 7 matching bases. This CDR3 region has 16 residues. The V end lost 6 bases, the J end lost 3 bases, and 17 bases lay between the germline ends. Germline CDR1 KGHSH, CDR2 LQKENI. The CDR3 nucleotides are TGTGCCAGCTCCCCTCTCGGAGGGACAGACACCGGGGAGCTGTTTTTT. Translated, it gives CASSPLGGTDTGELFF.

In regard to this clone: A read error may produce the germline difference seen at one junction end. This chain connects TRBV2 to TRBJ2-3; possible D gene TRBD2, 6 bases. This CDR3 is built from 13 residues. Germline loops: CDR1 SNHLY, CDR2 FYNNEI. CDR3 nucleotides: TGTGCCAGCAGGGAAGCGGGTCCAGATACGCAGTATTTT. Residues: CASREAGPDTQYF.

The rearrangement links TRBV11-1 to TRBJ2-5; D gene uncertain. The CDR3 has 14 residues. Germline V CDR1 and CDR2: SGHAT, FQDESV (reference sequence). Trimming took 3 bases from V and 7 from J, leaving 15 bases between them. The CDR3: CASSFGLDEGTQYF. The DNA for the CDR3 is TGTGCCAGCAGCTTCGGGCTCGATGAAGGGACCCAGTACTTC.

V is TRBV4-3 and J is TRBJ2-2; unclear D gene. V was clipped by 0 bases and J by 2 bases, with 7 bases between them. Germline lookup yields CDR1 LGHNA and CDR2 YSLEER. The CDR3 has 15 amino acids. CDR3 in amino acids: CASSQEIFNTGELFF. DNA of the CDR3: TGCGCCAGCAGCCAAGAAATTTTCAACACCGGGGAGCTGTTTTTT.

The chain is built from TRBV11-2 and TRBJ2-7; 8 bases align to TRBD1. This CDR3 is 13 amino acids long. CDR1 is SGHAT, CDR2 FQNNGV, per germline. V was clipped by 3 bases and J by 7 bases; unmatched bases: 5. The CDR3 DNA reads TGTGCCAGCAGCTTGGACAGGGTAGGTGAGCAGTACTTC. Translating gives CASSLDRVGEQYF.

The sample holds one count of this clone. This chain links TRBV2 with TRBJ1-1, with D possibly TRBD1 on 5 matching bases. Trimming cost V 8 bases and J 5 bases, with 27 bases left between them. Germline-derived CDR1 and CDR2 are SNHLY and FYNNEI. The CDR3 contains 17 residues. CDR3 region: CASYSQGRPSGGTEAFF. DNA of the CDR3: TGTGCCAGCTATAGTCAGGGACGCCCCTCCGGAGGGACTGAAGCTTTCTTT.

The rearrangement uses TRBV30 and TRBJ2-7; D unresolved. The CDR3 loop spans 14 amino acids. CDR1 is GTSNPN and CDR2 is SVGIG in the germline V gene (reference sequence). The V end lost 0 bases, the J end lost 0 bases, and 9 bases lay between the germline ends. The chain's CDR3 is CAWSVPAVSYEQYF. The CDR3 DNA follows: TGTGCCTGGAGTGTCCCAGCTGTCTCCTACGAGCAGTACTTC.

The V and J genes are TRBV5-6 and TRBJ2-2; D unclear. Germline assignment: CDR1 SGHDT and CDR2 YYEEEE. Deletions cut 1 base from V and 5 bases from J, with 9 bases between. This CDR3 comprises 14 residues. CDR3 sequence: CASSLPRRTGELFF. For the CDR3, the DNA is TGTGCCAGCAGCTTGCCCAGGCGGACCGGGGAGCTGTTTTTT.

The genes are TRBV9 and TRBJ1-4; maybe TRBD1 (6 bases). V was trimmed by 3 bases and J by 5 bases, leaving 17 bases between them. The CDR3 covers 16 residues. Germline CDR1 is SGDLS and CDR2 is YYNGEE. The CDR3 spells CASSADPGHQNEKLFF. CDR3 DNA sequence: TGTGCCAGCAGCGCCGACCCGGGACACCAGAATGAAAAACTGTTTTTT.

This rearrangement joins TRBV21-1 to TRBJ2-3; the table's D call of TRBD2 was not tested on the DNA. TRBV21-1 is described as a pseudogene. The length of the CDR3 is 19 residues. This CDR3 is CASSKNPPGEAESTDTQYF. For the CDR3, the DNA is TGTGCCAGCAGCAAGAACCCGCCGGGTGAAGCGGAGAGCACAGATACGCAGTATTTT.

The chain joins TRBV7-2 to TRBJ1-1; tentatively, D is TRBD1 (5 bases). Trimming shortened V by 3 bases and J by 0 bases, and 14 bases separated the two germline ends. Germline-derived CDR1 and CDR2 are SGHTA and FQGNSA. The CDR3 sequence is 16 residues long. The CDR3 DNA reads TGTGCCAGCAGCTTCCACGGGAGAGGGGTGAACACTGAAGCTTTCTTT. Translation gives CASSFHGRGVNTEAFF.

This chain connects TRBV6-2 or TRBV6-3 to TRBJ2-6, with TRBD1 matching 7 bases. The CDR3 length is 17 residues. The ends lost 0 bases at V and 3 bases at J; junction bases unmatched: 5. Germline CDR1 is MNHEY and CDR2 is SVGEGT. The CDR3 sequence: CASSYSTTGVGANVLTF. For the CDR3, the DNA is TGTGCCAGCAGTTACTCGACCACAGGGGTTGGGGCCAACGTCCTGACTTTC.

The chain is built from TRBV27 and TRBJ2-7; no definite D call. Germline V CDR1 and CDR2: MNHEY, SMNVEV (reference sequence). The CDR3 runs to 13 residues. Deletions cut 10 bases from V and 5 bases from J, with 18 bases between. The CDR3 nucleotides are TGTGCCACCGGTCGACTGGATGAGAACGAGCAGTACTTC. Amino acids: CATGRLDENEQYF.